This T cell receptor (beta chain) was profiled in a study of T cells after yellow fever vaccination (dated by TCRdb to about 2019). Looking at the study overall: The SMART-Seq v4 Ultra Low Input RNA kit was used to prepare libraries from fractions with low cell numbers. Bulk TCR alpha and beta repertoires were sequenced longitudinally to track T-cell clones before and after primary and booster YFV17D yellow fever vaccination. Two healthy male donors, one aged 18 to 29 and one aged 30 to 39 years, were included in the cohort. Bulk PBMC replicates and cell subsets were isolated from blood drawn at multiple timepoints before and after both primary and secondary immunization.

With respect to this clonotype: Its antigen is currently not known. No clone much larger than this one lies a single base away; base qualities are absent.

This specimen's treatment or condition label, interpreted: live attenuated yellow fever vaccine strain. PBMCs were isolated from peripheral blood using a standard Ficoll-Paque protocol. Dynabeads CD4 and CD8 positive selection kits were used to isolate CD4 and CD8 T-cell fractions. TriZol was used to extract RNA from bulk PBMCs, from CD4 and CD8 fractions, and from dextramer-positive and dextramer-negative fractions. What the authors observed across the whole study: Because abundant contaminating clonotypes from the bulk population could be contained in FACS-sorted repertoires, computational filtering was required. Only a couple of donors were included in the study, so the extent to which the findings can be generalized is limited. A small fraction of clonotypes appeared in both the CD4 and CD8 compartments, likely as a result of convergent recombination. The secondary T-cell response was weaker than the primary response but faster, peaking on day 5 instead of day 15. Most clones expanded after primary vaccination were re-detected after the booster (approximately 95% of CD4 and 88% of CD8), suggesting broad memory maintenance.

Data came from an Illumina NovaSeq 6000. TCR cDNA was made using 5'RACE template switching, a step that added a universal primer site and unique molecular identifiers. Priming of cDNA synthesis was performed from both the TCR alpha and TCR beta constant segments. Two PCR steps were used to amplify libraries, with sample barcodes and sequencing adapters being added in the second step. Sequencing of libraries was performed on Illumina HiSeq 2500 (2x100 bp) or NovaSeq (2x150 bp). On the authors' methods: Demultiplexing of reads and collapsing into UMI consensus sequences were performed with MIGEC, and V(D)J alignment was carried out with MiXCR. Using edgeR on replicate PBMC samples, clonotypes were called vaccine-responding if FDR was below 0.01 and the log2 fold change was above 5 up to day 15. Bulk clonotypes were assigned CD4 or CD8 identity according to which sequenced CD4 or CD8 repertoire held them at higher abundance. Using fastp at Q25 and MiXCR, TCRdb reprocessed the public reads and kept productive beta chains. A single entry per CDR3 protein holds the most common genes and DNA from its merged rows. The V and J calls follow TCRdb's processing rather than the paper's. Within this sample are some 240,000 distinct CDR3 sequences, with 5.2% of them counted one time only. The ten most abundant clones make up less than 3.5% of the sample.

This TCR was recovered from a young man who received the YFV17D yellow fever vaccine. The sample consisted of CD4+ T cells sorted from PBMCs, taken on the day of the yellow fever booster vaccination.

In nucleotide form, the sequence is TGTGCCAGCAGTATGCGACAGGGATCCAATTCACCCCTCCACTTT. Its translation reads: CASSMRQGSNSPLHF. This chain is built from TRBV25-1 and TRBJ1-6; TRBD1 agrees with 7 junctional bases. The CDR3 measures 15 amino acids from cysteine to phenylalanine. Only the CDR3 region is kept as DNA, spanning 45 bases read in frame from base 1. CDR1 and CDR2 (MGHDK, SYGVNS) derive from the germline V gene. Compared with germline, V lacks 5 bases and J lacks 7 bases; bases without a gene match: 8.